Listed below are T cell receptor beta chains from one sample, sequenced in a study of blood T cell repertoires in COVID-19. The method was immunoSEQ multiplex PCR; TCRdb's version includes in-frame clones alone and lacks a portion of them. The table records fewer than 200,000 clones, about 89% of them present only once. Sample: peripheral blood. These receptors all come from a man aged 35 to 55 with active or convalescent COVID-19. Both conserved end residues are part of each CDR3. Each record gives: J gene, clone size, V gene, D gene, CDR3 DNA, CDR3 protein. The D gene is left open where the match is weak. Size is omitted from some rows. Given values are once, few, many or a class for expanded clones.

J gene: TRBJ1-5
clone size: .
V gene: TRBV30
D gene: .
CDR3 DNA: TGTGCCTGGAGTGTAGGGGGTTTCAATCAGCCCCAGCATTTT
CDR3 protein: CAWSVGGFNQPQHF

J gene: TRBJ1-6
clone size: .
V gene: TRBV4-3
D gene: TRBD1
CDR3 DNA: TGCGCCAGCAGCCAGACTGACAGGGGGCTCAATAATTCACCCCTCCACTTT
CDR3 protein: CASSQTDRGLNNSPLHF

J gene: TRBJ2-1
clone size: .
V gene: TRBV7-2
D gene: .
CDR3 DNA: TGTGCCAGCAGCTTAGACAGGCCTAATGAGCAGTTCTTC
CDR3 protein: CASSLDRPNEQFF

J gene: TRBJ2-5
clone size: .
V gene: TRBV7-6
D gene: TRBD1
CDR3 DNA: TGTGCCAGCACCGTCACCGGGACAGGGGACGTGCTAGAGACCCAGTACTTC
CDR3 protein: CASTVTGTGDVLETQYF

J gene: TRBJ1-1
clone size: .
V gene: TRBV4-1
D gene: .
CDR3 DNA: TGCGCCAGCAGCCAAGATCCAGGATTACCTGAAGCTTTCTTT
CDR3 protein: CASSQDPGLPEAFF

J gene: TRBJ2-3
clone size: .
V gene: TRBV3-1/TRBV3-2
D gene: .
CDR3 DNA: TGTGCCAGCAGGCAATCCGGGATAGCCACAGATACGCAGTATTTT
CDR3 protein: CASRQSGIATDTQYF

J gene: TRBJ2-3
clone size: few
V gene: TRBV19
D gene: TRBD2
CDR3 DNA: TGTGCCAGTAGTACAGGACTAGCGGTCACAGATACGCAGTATTTT
CDR3 protein: CASSTGLAVTDTQYF

J gene: TRBJ1-2
clone size: .
V gene: TRBV7-2
D gene: .
CDR3 DNA: TGTGCCAGCATCTTGGGCGGGACGGACCATGGCTACACCTTC
CDR3 protein: CASILGGTDHGYTF

J gene: TRBJ1-6
clone size: .
V gene: TRBV5-1
D gene: .
CDR3 DNA: TGCGCCAGCAGCTCACAGGGCCATAATTCACCCCTCCACTTT
CDR3 protein: CASSSQGHNSPLHF

J gene: TRBJ2-1
clone size: .
V gene: TRBV25-1
D gene: .
CDR3 DNA: TGTGCCAGCAGTGAATGGGGTAGCGCTAGCTCCTACAATGAGCAGTTCTTC
CDR3 protein: CASSEWGSASSYNEQFF

J gene: TRBJ2-4
clone size: .
V gene: TRBV28
D gene: TRBD1
CDR3 DNA: TGTGCCAGCAGTATCACAGGGGCCCGAAAAAACATTCAGTACTTC
CDR3 protein: CASSITGARKNIQYF

J gene: TRBJ2-7
clone size: .
V gene: TRBV6-5
D gene: TRBD1
CDR3 DNA: TGTGCCAGCCGAAATCTCGGACAGGACTACGAGCAGTACTTC
CDR3 protein: CASRNLGQDYEQYF

J gene: TRBJ2-2
clone size: .
V gene: TRBV2
D gene: .
CDR3 DNA: TGTGCCAGCAGTGTCAGCGGTATCGGGGAGCTGTTTTTT
CDR3 protein: CASSVSGIGELFF

J gene: TRBJ1-1
clone size: once
V gene: TRBV28
D gene: TRBD1
CDR3 DNA: TGTGCCAGCAGTTCGGGACAGATGAACACTGAAGCTTTCTTT
CDR3 protein: CASSSGQMNTEAFF

J gene: TRBJ2-2
clone size: .
V gene: TRBV20-1
D gene: .
CDR3 DNA: TGCAGTGCCAGGGGCACCGGGGAGCTGTTTTTT
CDR3 protein: CSARGTGELFF